This entry lists 6 T cell receptor beta chains sequenced from one sample in a study of OX40 agonist ivuxolimab in advanced cancers. Method: immunoSEQ multiplex PCR; TCRdb's copy keeps in-frame clones and lacks some. The data contain about 35,000 clones, about 80% of them singletons. The sequencing here drew on CD4+ or CD8+ T cells sorted from blood, taken in a trial of the OX40 agonist ivuxolimab. These receptors all stem from an adult with an advanced solid tumor such as melanoma, head and neck, liver or kidney cancer.

This clone was recorded a few times. In DNA, the CDR3 is TGTGCCAGCAGCTTAGATTGGGGTCAGCCCCAGCATTTT. Residues: CASSLDWGQPQHF. The chain carries TRBV7-8 and TRBJ1-5; no clear D gene. V was cut by 1 base and J by 6 bases, with 7 bases left in between. Germline CDR1 reads SGHVS; CDR2 reads FQNEAQ. The CDR3 loop spans 13 amino acids.

The gene calls are TRBV5-6 and TRBJ1-1, with a tentative D call TRBD1 (5 bases). V was pared by 3 bases and J by 0 bases, with 12 bases between. CDR1 SGHDT and CDR2 YYEEEE come from the germline V gene. This CDR3 region has 15 residues. The CDR3 protein is CASSWGLGLNTEAFF. CDR3 sequence (DNA): TGTGCCAGCAGCTGGGGTTTGGGGCTGAACACTGAAGCTTTCTTT.

The J gene is TRBJ2-3, the V gene TRBV30; no definite D call. The CDR3 is 12 amino acids. The V end lost 7 bases, the J end lost 0 bases, and 8 bases lay between the germline ends. Germline V gene data show CDR1 as GTSNPN and CDR2 as SVGIG (reference sequence). This CDR3 is CASIQSTDTQYF. CDR3 bases: TGTGCCTCGATACAGAGCACAGATACGCAGTATTTT.

This clone was seen more than once but under ten times. The CDR3 is CASSLLGRVNTEAFF. The CDR3 region has the DNA TGTGCCAGCAGTTTATTAGGGAGGGTGAACACTGAAGCTTTCTTT. The gene calls are TRBV28 and TRBJ1-1; D remains unclear. Germline CDR1 reads MDHEN; CDR2 reads SYDVKM. This CDR3 has 15 amino acids. Deletions cut 1 base from V and 0 bases from J, with 9 bases between.

This chain uses TRBV12-5 with TRBJ2-3; TRBD2 matches 10 bases. CDR3 length: 15 amino acids. Trimming removed 5 bases from V and 1 base from J; junction bases left unmatched: 3. Germline V CDR1 and CDR2: LGHNT, FRNRAP. The CDR3 DNA sequence: TGTGCTAGTGGTCTAGCGGGAGAGGGCACAGATACGCAGTATTTT. Protein sequence: CASGLAGEGTDTQYF.

This clone showed up just once. The V and J genes are TRBV19 and TRBJ1-2, with D possibly TRBD1 on 5 matching bases. Trimming removed 5 bases from V and 4 bases from J, with 14 bases in between. CDR3 length: 14 residues. Germline assignment: CDR1 LNHDA and CDR2 SQIVND (reference sequence). The CDR3 nucleotides are TGTGCCAGTAGTTCACGACAGTTCATCTATGGCTACACCTTC. Encoded protein: CASSSRQFIYGYTF. Full variable domain (remainder filled in from reference TRBV19 and TRBJ1-2): DGGITQSPKYLFRKEGQNVTLSCEQNLNHDAMYWYRQDPGQGLRLIYYSQIVNDFQKGDIAEGYSVSREKKESFPLTVTSAQKNPTAFYLCASSSRQFIYGYTFGSGTRLTVV.